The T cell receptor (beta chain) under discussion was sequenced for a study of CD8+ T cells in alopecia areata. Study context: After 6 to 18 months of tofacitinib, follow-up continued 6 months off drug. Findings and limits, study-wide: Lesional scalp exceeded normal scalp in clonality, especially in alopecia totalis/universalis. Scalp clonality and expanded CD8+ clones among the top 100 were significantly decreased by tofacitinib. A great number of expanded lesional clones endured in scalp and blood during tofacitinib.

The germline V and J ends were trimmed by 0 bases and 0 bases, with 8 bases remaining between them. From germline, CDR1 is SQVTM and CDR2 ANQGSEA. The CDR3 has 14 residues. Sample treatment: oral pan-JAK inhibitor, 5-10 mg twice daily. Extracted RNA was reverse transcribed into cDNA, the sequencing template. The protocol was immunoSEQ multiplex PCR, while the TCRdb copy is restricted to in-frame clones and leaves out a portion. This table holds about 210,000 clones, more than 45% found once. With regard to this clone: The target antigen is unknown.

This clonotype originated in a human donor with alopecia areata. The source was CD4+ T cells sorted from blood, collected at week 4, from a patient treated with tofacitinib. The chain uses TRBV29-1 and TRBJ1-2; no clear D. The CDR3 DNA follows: TGCAGCGTTGAAGATCGACGGGCTAACTATGGCTACACCTTC. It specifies CSVEDRRANYGYTF.